The clone carrying this T cell receptor beta chain was picked up many times. Antigen specificity is unknown. These data belong to a study of regulatory T cells in long-lasting Graves disease. The V gene lost 4 bases and the J gene lost 0 bases, with 9 bases spanning the gap. The CDR3 totals 13 residues. Germline V gene sequence: CDR1 SQVTM, CDR2 ANQGSEA. iRepertoire HTBI primers and Arm-PCR of CDR3 regions built TCR beta libraries. TCRdb reprocessed the multiplex PCR reads via MiXCR and lists one record per CDR3 protein. In the table there are 350,000 to 500,000 distinct CDR3 sequences, roughly 23% of which are singletons. Time point given: persistent/refractory GD, antithyroid drugs over 5 years with positive TRAb. PBMCs were the source of the RNA used for TCR sequencing. Points from the study as a whole: Small sample size may have lowered accuracy.

Source: peripheral blood mononuclear cells (PBMCs), taken when the disease was refractory, from a patient treated with antithyroid drugs. The chain is built from TRBV29-1 and TRBJ1-1, with D perhaps TRBD1 (5 bases). This receptor was identified in a female donor with Graves disease. This CDR3 is CSVGGAMNTEAFF. DNA for the CDR3: TGCAGCGTTGGTGGGGCCATGAACACTGAAGCTTTCTTT. Together with reference TRBV29-1 and TRBJ1-1, the CDR3 gives the full variable domain: SAVISQKPSRDICQRGTSLTIQCQVDSQVTMMFWYRQQPGQSLTLIATANQGSEATYESGFVIDKFPISRPNLTFSTLTVSNMSPEDSSIYLCSVGGAMNTEAFFGQGTRLTVV.